The clone carrying this TCR beta chain was recorded many times. Its antigen is unknown. The sample belongs to a study of identical twins. The study, taken as a whole, reports: The analysis was cross-sectional rather than longitudinal within donors. The abundant beta clonotypes from cord blood had fewer insertions, and memory repertoires had none of this.

This CDR3 is built from 15 residues. CDR1 is SGHTA, CDR2 FQGNSA, per germline. V lost 5 bases and J 3 bases, leaving 15 bases between the germline ends. TCRdb fed the 5' RACE reads into MiXCR, producing one record per CDR3 protein. The sample lists 500,000 to 650,000 distinct CDR3 sequences, 7% to 7.5% occurring once. Another study also made use of these data, one on yellow fever vaccine responses in identical twins.

The sample consisted of PBMCs. The V call is TRBV7-2, the J call TRBJ2-3; D is uncertain. The sequence came from a woman under 30 in good health. The CDR3 DNA is TGTGCCAGCAGCCGTGGTAGGGCTGGGACAGATACGCAGTATTTT. Its protein product is CASSRGRAGTDTQYF.